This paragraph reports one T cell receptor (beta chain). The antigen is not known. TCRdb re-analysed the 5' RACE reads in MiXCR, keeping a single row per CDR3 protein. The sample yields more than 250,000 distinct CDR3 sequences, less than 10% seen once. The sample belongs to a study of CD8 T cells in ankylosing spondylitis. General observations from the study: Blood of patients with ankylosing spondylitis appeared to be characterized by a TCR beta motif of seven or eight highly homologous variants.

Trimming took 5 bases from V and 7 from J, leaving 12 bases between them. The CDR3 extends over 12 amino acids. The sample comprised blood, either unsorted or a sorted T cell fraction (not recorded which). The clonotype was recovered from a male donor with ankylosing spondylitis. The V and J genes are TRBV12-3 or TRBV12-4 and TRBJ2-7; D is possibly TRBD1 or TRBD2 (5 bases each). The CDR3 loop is CASSPRGWEQYF. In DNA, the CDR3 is TGTGCCAGCAGTCCCCGGGGCTGGGAGCAGTACTTC.